The 12 T cell receptor beta chains below all came from one sample that was sequenced in a study of cytomegalovirus exposure and HLA in healthy donors. Primers for the PCR totalled 60 Vbeta and 13 Jbeta. The repertoire was sequenced with immunoSEQ multiplex PCR; TCRdb's copy has only in-frame clones and lacks some. Here the sample spans about 120,000 clones, about 74% being singletons. The sequencing input was PBMCs. These receptors came from a woman aged 40 to 50 in good health and CMV-seropositive.

The V gene is TRBV7-8, the J gene TRBJ1-6; 7 bases are a match to TRBD1. Germline values: CDR1 SGHVS, CDR2 FQNEAQ. The CDR3 consists of 15 residues. J gave up 8 bases and V 3 bases, and 7 bases lay outside the gene matches. CDR3 residues: CASSFLGQRYSPLHF. The DNA for the CDR3 is TGTGCCAGCAGCTTTCTGGGACAGAGATATTCACCCCTCCACTTT.

The genes are TRBV25-1 and TRBJ1-1; 7 positions agree with TRBD1. CDR3 size: 14 residues. The germline CDR1 and CDR2 sequences are MGHDK and SYGVNS. J lost 4 bases, V lost 4 bases, and 6 bases had no gene match. The CDR3 coding sequence is TGTGCCAGCAGTGGTTGGACAGGAGGCACTGAAGCTTTCTTT. Translating gives CASSGWTGGTEAFF.

This clone occurred a few times. This sequence joins TRBV7-8 and TRBJ2-7; perhaps TRBD2 as D (6 bases). The CDR3 consists of 14 residues. Germline V gene lookup returns CDR1 SGHVS and CDR2 FQNEAQ. The V and J ends lost 3 bases and 3 bases respectively, with 12 bases between them. The DNA for the CDR3 is TGTGCCAGCAGCTTCGGGGGTGGTGTCTACGAGCAGTACTTC. Translated: CASSFGGGVYEQYF. The full variable domain, its missing parts supplied by reference TRBV7-8 and TRBJ2-7, is GAGVSQSPRYKVAKRGQDVALRCDPISGHVSLFWYQQALGQGPEFLTYFQNEAQLDKSGLPSDRFFAERPEGSVSTLKIQRTQQEDSAVYLCASSFGGGVYEQYFGPGTRLTVT.

The rearrangement links TRBV13 to TRBJ2-1; TRBD2 matches at 13 bases. CDR1 and CDR2 from the germline V gene are PRHDT and FYEKMQ (reference sequence). Trimming cost V 1 base and J 6 bases; bases outside gene matches: 6. The CDR3 length is 17 residues. CDR3 DNA sequence: TGTGCCAGCAGCTTAGTGACTAGCGGGAGGTGGGGCAATGAGCAGTTCTTC. Translation: CASSLVTSGRWGNEQFF.

This chain joins TRBV29-1 and TRBJ1-2; 10 bases agree with TRBD1. With V trimmed by 7 bases and J by 8 bases, 10 bases remained unmatched. There are 13 residues in the CDR3. Germline V gives CDR1 SQVTM, CDR2 ANQGSEA. The CDR3 DNA reads TGCAGCGCCGAACACGGACAGGGGGACGGCTACACCTTC. Its protein is CSAEHGQGDGYTF.

The chain recombines TRBV4-1 with TRBJ2-5; D gene unclear. With 1 base removed from V and 1 base from J, the gap between germline ends came to 7 bases. The germline CDR1 and CDR2 sequences are MGHRA and YSYEKL. CDR3 length: 14 residues. The CDR3 reads CASSQGAFQETQYF. As DNA, the CDR3 is TGCGCCAGCAGCCAAGGCGCCTTCCAAGAGACCCAGTACTTC.

The chain employs TRBV10-3 and TRBJ2-7, with 11 bases identical to TRBD1. J gave up 5 bases and V 2 bases, and 5 bases lay outside the gene matches. The CDR3 runs to 15 residues. Per germline, CDR1 ENHRY and CDR2 SYGVKD. The CDR3 coding sequence is TGTGCCATCAGTGAGGCACCGGGACAGGGGGACGAGCAGTACTTC. It codes for CAISEAPGQGDEQYF.

This chain links TRBV2 with TRBJ2-3, with 8 nucleotides matching TRBD2. Germline CDR1 and CDR2: SNHLY and FYNNEI. Losses at the gene ends were 7 bases for V and 4 bases for J; bases not matched to a gene: 4. This CDR3 spans 13 amino acids. Here the CDR3 DNA reads TGTGCCAGCAAACACGGGGGGGCAGATACGCAGTATTTT. This codes for CASKHGGADTQYF.

In DNA, the CDR3 is TGTGCCAGCAGTGTTAACAGGGGCCAGCCCCAGCATTTT. It specifies CASSVNRGQPQHF. The V gene is TRBV6-4, the J gene TRBJ1-5; 7 bases are shared with TRBD1. The germline gives CDR1 MRHNA, CDR2 SNTAGT. The CDR3 has 13 amino acids. J gave up 7 bases and V 4 bases, and 4 bases lay outside the gene matches.

The chain recombines TRBV7-9 with TRBJ1-1, with D possibly being TRBD1 (5 bases). With 1 base removed from V and 1 base from J, the gap between germline ends came to 10 bases. CDR1 and CDR2 from the germline V gene are SEHNR and FQNEAQ (reference sequence). CDR3 length equals 15 residues. In nucleotides, the CDR3 is TGTGCCAGCAGCTTAGGGAGACAGAGGAACACTGAAGCTTTCTTT. This codes for CASSLGRQRNTEAFF.

This clone appeared once. This rearrangement joins TRBV11-1 to TRBJ2-2; 8 nucleotides match TRBD1. The ends lost 1 base at V and 5 bases at J; junction bases unmatched: 3. This CDR3 is 15 amino acids long. The germline V gene encodes CDR1 SGHAT and CDR2 FQDESV (reference sequence). The CDR3: CASSLVTGGTGELFF. Here the CDR3 DNA reads TGTGCCAGCAGCTTAGTTACAGGGGGAACCGGGGAGCTGTTTTTT.

The rearrangement joins TRBV5-1 to TRBJ1-1; D may be TRBD1 (6 bases). CDR3 length equals 16 residues. V was pared by 0 bases and J by 1 base, with 13 bases between. From germline, CDR1 is SGHRS and CDR2 YFSETQ. CDR3 coding DNA: TGCGCCAGCAGCTTGGGCCCAAGGGGGGGGAACACTGAAGCTTTCTTT. Amino acids: CASSLGPRGGNTEAFF.